These 10 T cell receptor beta chains were all obtained from the same sample, sequenced in a study of blood T cell repertoires in COVID-19. This table comes from immunoSEQ multiplex PCR, and its TCRdb copy is limited to in-frame clones, with some not included. The sample holds some 260,000 clones, about 91% seen once. The specimen sequenced was peripheral blood. The source is a man older than 75 with acute or convalescent COVID-19.

This clone has more than one count but fewer than ten. The chain couples TRBV5-1 to TRBJ2-2; 8 bases are a match to TRBD2. The J segment lost 3 bases and the V segment lost 4 bases, leaving 5 bases of the junction unmatched. CDR3 size: 15 residues. CDR1 is SGHRS, CDR2 YFSETQ, per germline. CDR3 in amino acids: CASSSTSGHTGELFF. CDR3 nucleotide sequence: TGCGCCAGCAGCAGTACTAGCGGCCACACCGGGGAGCTGTTTTTT.

This clone showed up just a few times. This chain's CDR3 is CASSTQTRGQDNSPLHF. DNA for the CDR3: TGTGCCAGCAGCACTCAAACACGGGGACAAGATAATTCACCCCTCCACTTT. This chain connects TRBV5-6 to TRBJ1-6; weak D call: TRBD1 (6 bases). Between the trimmed V and J ends, which lost 4 bases and 5 bases, there was a span of 19 bases. Germline V gene lookup returns CDR1 SGHDT and CDR2 YYEEEE. CDR3 length: 17 amino acids. The variable domain in full, with the rest retrieved from reference TRBV5-6 and TRBJ1-6, is DAGVTQSPTHLIKTRGQQVTLRCSPKSGHDTVSWYQQALGQGPQFIFQYYEEEERQRGNFPDRFSGHQFPNYSSELNVNALLLGDSALYLCASSTQTRGQDNSPLHFGNGTRLTVT.

This clone was counted once. The chain joins TRBV2 to TRBJ2-2; 7 nucleotides line up with TRBD1. Trimming removed 7 bases from V and 4 bases from J; junction bases left unmatched: 6. Germline V gene sequence: CDR1 SNHLY, CDR2 FYNNEI. This CDR3 has 14 residues. Here the CDR3 reads CASIGTAVTGELFF. CDR3 DNA sequence: TGTGCCAGCATAGGGACAGCCGTCACCGGGGAGCTGTTTTTT.

The V call is TRBV14, the J call TRBJ2-3; TRBD2 matches 9 bases. The CDR3 extends over 15 amino acids. V lost 4 bases to trimming and J lost 1 base; unmatched junction nucleotides: 3. CDR1 is SGHDN and CDR2 is FVKESK in the germline V gene. Here the CDR3 DNA reads TGTGCCAGCAGCCGCGGGAGGGCCGGCACAGATACGCAGTATTTT. Translation: CASSRGRAGTDTQYF.

The chain couples TRBV2 to TRBJ2-5, with 9 bases identical to TRBD1. The CDR3 is 14 amino acids. After removal of 6 bases from V and 5 bases from J, the junction contained 7 bases not matched to a gene. Germline V gives CDR1 SNHLY, CDR2 FYNNEI. The CDR3 DNA sequence: TGTGCCAGCAGCGAATACAGGGGGCGGGAGACCCAGTACTTC. It specifies CASSEYRGRETQYF.

The chain couples TRBV6-6 to TRBJ2-5; D is perhaps TRBD2 (6 bases). Trimming stripped 2 bases from V and 2 bases from J, with 9 bases between. Germline-derived CDR1 and CDR2 are MNHNY and SVGAGI (reference sequence). This CDR3 spans 14 amino acids. The CDR3 sequence: CASSYNLAQETQYF. The DNA for the CDR3 is TGTGCCAGCAGTTACAACCTAGCGCAAGAGACCCAGTACTTC.

The count of this clone is one. The chain recombines TRBV4-2 with TRBJ2-3, with 7 bases aligning to TRBD1. The CDR3 totals 15 residues. Germline CDR1 is LGHNA and CDR2 is YNFKEQ. Losses at the gene ends were 4 bases for V and 1 base for J; bases not matched to a gene: 5. This CDR3 is CASSLETGRTDTQYF. CDR3 coding DNA: TGTGCCAGCAGCCTCGAGACAGGGCGCACAGATACGCAGTATTTT.

This chain connects TRBV25-1 to TRBJ1-4; 8 nucleotides align to TRBD1. Germline V gene lookup returns CDR1 MGHDK and CDR2 SYGVNS. V lost 3 bases, J lost 7 bases, and 4 bases stayed unmatched. The CDR3 has 14 residues. The DNA for the CDR3 is TGTGCCAGCAGTGATGGACAGGGAGGTGAAAAACTGTTTTTT. This translates into CASSDGQGGEKLFF.

The chain carries TRBV29-1 and TRBJ1-2, with D possibly matching TRBD1 (5 bases). Germline V gene data show CDR1 as SQVTM and CDR2 as ANQGSEA. This CDR3 comprises 13 residues. V lost 4 bases, J lost 3 bases, and 12 bases lay in between. In nucleotides, the CDR3 is TGCAGCGTTGTAGAAACAGGCTACTATGGCTACACCTTC. It translates to CSVVETGYYGYTF.

The chain has TRBV7-7 and TRBJ1-1; 9 positions agree with TRBD1. Germline trimming cut 2 bases from V and 5 bases from J; bases unmatched to any gene: 12. CDR1 is SSHAT, CDR2 FNYEAQ, per germline (reference sequence). The CDR3 is made up of 17 amino acids. The CDR3 DNA is TGTGCCAGCAGCTTACGAAGGGACAGGGCTTTTGGTACTGAAGCTTTCTTT. Residues: CASSLRRDRAFGTEAFF. The whole variable domain, remainder taken from reference TRBV7-7 and TRBJ1-1, is GAGVSQSPRYKVTKRGQDVTLRCDPISSHATLYWYQQALGQGPEFLTYFNYEAQPDKSGLPSDRFSAERPEGSISTLTIQRTEQRDSAMYRCASSLRRDRAFGTEAFFGQGTRLTVV.